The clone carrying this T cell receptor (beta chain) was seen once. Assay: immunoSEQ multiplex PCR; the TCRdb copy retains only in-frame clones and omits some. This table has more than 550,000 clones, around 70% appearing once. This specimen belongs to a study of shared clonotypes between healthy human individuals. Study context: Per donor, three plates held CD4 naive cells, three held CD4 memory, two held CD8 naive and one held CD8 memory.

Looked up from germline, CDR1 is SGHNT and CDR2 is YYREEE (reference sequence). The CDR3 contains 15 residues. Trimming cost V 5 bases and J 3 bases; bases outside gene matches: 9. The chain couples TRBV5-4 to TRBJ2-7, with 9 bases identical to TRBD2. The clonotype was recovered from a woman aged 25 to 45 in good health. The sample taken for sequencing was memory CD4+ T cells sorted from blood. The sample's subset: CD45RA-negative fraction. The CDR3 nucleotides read TGTGCCAGCAGTTCCGGACTAGCGCACCACTACGAGCAGTACTTC. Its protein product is CASSSGLAHHYEQYF.